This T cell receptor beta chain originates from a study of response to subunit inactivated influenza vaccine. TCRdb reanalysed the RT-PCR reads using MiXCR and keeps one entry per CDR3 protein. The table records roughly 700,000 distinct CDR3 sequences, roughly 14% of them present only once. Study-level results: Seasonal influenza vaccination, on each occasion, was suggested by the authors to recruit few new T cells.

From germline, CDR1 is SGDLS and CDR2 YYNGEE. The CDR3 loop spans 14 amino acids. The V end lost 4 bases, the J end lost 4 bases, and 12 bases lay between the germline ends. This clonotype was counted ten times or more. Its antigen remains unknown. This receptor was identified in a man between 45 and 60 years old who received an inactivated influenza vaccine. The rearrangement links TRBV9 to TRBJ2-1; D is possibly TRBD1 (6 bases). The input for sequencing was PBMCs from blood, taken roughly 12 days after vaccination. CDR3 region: CASSPGTPYNEQFF. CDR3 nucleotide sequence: TGTGCCAGCAGCCCGGGGACACCATACAATGAGCAGTTCTTC. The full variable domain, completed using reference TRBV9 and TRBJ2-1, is DSGVTQTPKHLITATGQRVTLRCSPRSGDLSVYWYQQSLDQGLQFLIQYYNGEERAKGNILERFSAQQFPDLHSELNLSSLELGDSALYFCASSPGTPYNEQFFGPGTRLTVL.